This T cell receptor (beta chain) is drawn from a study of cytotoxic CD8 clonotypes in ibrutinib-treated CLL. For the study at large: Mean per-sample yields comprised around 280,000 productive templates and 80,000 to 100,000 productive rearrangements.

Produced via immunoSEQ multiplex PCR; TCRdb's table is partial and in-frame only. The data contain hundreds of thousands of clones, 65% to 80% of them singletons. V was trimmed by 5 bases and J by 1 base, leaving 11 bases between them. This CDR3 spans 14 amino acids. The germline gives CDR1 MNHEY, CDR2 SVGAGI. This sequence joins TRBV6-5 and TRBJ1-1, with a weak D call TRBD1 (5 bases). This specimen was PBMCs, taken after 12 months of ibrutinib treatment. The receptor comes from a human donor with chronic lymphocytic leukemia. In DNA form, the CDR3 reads TGTGCCAGCAGTAACTGGAGGGGGAACACTGAAGCTTTCTTT. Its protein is CASSNWRGNTEAFF.